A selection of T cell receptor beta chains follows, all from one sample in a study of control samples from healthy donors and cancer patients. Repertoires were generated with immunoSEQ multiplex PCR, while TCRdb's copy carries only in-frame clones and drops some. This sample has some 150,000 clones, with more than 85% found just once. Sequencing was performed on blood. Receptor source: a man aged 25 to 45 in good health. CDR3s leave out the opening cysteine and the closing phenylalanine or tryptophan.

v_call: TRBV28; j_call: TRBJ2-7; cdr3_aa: ASRAGTDTYEQY
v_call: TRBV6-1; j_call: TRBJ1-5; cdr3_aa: ASSEDGQGYQPQH
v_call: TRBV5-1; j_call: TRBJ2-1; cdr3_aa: ASSLVNRAYNEQF
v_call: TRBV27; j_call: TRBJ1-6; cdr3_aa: ASSLFPDRGWNSPLH
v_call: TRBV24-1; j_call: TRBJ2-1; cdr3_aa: ATSDGGLDEQF
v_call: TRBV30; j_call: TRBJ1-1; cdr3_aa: AWNLGQGNTEAF
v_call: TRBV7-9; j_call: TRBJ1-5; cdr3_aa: ASSLGDRGNQPQH
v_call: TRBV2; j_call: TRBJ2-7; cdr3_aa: ASSESETGLYEQY
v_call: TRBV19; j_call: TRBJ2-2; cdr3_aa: ASIRRAGGAVGTGELF
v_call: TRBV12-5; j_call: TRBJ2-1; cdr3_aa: ASGSGTSGVEQF
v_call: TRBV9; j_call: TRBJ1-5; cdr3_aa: ASSVDGDSNQPQH
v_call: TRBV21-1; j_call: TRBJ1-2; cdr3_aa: ASTRLNYGYT
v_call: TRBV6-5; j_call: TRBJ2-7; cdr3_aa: ASSYSSGGAYEQY
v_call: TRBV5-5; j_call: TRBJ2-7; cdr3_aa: ASSLNSVSSYEQY
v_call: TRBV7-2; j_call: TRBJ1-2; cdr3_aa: ASSPAAANYGYT
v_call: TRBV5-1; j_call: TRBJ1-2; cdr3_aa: ASSYSSGVEGYT
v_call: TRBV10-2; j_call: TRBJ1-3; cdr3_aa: ASSDYGYSGNTIY
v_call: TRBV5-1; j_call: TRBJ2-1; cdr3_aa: ASSPSSPGHNEQF
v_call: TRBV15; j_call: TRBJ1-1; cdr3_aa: ATRPTKAATEAF
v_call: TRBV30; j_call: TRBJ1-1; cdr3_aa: AWSEGGHGWAF
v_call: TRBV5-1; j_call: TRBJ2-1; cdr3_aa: ASSLFTGAAYNEQF
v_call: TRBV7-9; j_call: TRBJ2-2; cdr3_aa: ASSETNLMNTGELF
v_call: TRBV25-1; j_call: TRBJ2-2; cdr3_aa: ASLRQGAAGELF
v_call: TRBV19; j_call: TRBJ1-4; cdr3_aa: ASSTPWQGGKTNEKLF
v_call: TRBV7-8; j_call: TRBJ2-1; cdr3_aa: ASSSPPFGNYNEQF
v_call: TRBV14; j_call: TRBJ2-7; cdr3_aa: ASSHTRGRAYEQY
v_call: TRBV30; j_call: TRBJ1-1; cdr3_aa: AWSVRSGGTEAF
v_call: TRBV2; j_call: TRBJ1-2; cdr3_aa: ASSEGPGLNYGYT
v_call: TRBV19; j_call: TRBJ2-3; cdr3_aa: ASRLDGADTQY
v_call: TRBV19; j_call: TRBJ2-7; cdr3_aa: ASSLGQGRYEQY
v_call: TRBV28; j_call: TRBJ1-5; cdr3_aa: ASSPRQGATSNQPQH
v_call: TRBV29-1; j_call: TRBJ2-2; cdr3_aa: SVEAGTGPGELF
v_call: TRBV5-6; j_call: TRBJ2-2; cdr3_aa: ASSFIGNTGELF
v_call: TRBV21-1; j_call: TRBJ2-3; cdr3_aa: ASSKYGGIIGFPTATDTQY
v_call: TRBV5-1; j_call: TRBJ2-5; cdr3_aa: ASSTELAGGSRYQETQY
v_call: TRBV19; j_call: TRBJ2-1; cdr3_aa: ASRKTSGAKNNEQF
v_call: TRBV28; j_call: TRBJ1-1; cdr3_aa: ASSFGPSVAEAF
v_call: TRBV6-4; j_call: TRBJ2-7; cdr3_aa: ASSDSGTSGGPAYEQY
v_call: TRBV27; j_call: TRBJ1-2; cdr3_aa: ASSKGAGYGYT
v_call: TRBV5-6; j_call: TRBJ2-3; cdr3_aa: ASSRWGAGDTQY
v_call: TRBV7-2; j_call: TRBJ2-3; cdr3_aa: ASSLADTQY
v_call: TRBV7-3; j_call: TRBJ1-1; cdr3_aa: ASSRPGGEAF
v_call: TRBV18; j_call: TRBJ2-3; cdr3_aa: ASSGGPHTDTQY
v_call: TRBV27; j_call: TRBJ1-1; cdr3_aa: ASSLPGYTEAF
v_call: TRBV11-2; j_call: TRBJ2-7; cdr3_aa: ASSLQQEQY
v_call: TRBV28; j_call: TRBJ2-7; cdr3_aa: ASGYYEQY
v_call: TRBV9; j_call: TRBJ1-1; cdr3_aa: ASSSLLGQGTTEAF
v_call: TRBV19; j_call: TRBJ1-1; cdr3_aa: ASSITGTNTEAF
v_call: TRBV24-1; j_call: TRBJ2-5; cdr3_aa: ATSDLRVLNDRAEETQY
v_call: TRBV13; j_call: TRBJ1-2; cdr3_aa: ASSVNYALGYT
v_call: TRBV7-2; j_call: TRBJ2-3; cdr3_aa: ASSPRLSTDTQY
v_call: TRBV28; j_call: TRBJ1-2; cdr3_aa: ASSPGQAHYGYT
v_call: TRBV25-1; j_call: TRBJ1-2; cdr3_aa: ASSDWGGLGYT
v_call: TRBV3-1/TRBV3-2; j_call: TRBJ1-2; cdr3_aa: ASSQAGGNYGYT
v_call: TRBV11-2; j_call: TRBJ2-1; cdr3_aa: ASSDSPGSYNEQF
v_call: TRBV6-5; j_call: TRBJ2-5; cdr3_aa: ASSYGGSQETQY
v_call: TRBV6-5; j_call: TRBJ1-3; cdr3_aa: ASSPGNRNTIY
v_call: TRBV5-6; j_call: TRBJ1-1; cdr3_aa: ASSLMSSWNTEAF
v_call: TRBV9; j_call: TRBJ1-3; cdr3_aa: ASSVSGSGNTIY